Listed here is a single TCR beta chain. The antigen it recognizes is unknown. Within one base of it there is no much larger clone, and no base qualities were kept. Taken from cysteine to phenylalanine, the CDR3 has 18 residues. Of all the DNA, just the CDR3 is kept, 54 bases in frame from base 1. CDR1 and CDR2, looked up from the germline V gene (reference sequence), are LGHDT and YNNKEL. V is clipped by 0 bases and J by 5 bases, and the sequence between their germline boundaries is 20 bases long. This sample is drawn from a study of blood T cell repertoires in COVID-19 (dated by TCRdb to 2019 to 2021). Notes on the research overall: Samples from collaborators originated in the United States, Italy and Spain and spanned both the acute and convalescent phases of COVID-19. The material from the prospective study consisted of cDNA or gDNA derived from T cells, B-cell-depleted T cells, or PBMCs. Deeply sampled blood TCRbeta repertoires from subjects exposed to, actively infected with, or recovered from COVID-19 were included in the dataset. The repertoires were released in a freely available public database intended as a resource for research on the immune response to SARS-CoV-2. The samples were drawn from the first 160 participants of the ongoing ImmuneRACE study and from 950 to 1,500 subjects provided by 6 global collaborators. Sample metadata almost always included a de-identified subject ID, COVID-19 status, age in years and sex. Where available, HLA class I and class II types were obtained from metadata supplied by the sample provider rather than from assay-based typing.

Participants in the prospective study were aged roughly 18 to 100 years, lived in approximately 26 United States geographic areas, and enrolled through a virtual design. In the prospective study, participants were assigned to cohorts based on the clinical history participants reported in a screening survey and a study questionnaire. Recovered participants in ImmuneRACE Cohort 3 were defined by two consecutive negative NP/OP PCR tests, clearance by a healthcare professional, or resolution of symptoms. In the prospective study, mobile phlebotomists collected whole blood, serum and a nasopharyngeal or oropharyngeal swab from each participant. Participants in the prospective study had the option to provide additional blood draws and questionnaires over a roughly 2-month period. Before DNA extraction, prospective study blood samples were shipped either frozen or at room temperature. TCRbeta CDR3 regions were amplified from genomic DNA by means of the immunoSEQ Assay, a bias-controlled multiplex PCR. The paper's processing steps were these. The number of nucleated cells in each sample was estimated from the amplification of reference gene primers within the assay. To quantify the absolute abundance of each unique TCRbeta CDR3 rearrangement, sequence reads were collapsed and filtered. For each sample, productive Simpson clonality was calculated as the square root of Simpson's diversity index over productive rearrangements. TCRdb took this table from immuneACCESS and kept in-frame rearrangements with V and J called. Such tables lack part of the clones; where checked against another copy, unresolved V genes explain under half of the gap, and the rest is unexplained. V, J and clone size are taken as reported in that table, and D and trimming were inferred from the DNA itself. In this sample the table shows around 300,000 clones, 87% of which occur a single time. The top ten hold approximately 5.3% of the sample.

Overall study outcomes, separate from this receptor: The quantity of clinical and demographic metadata differed by source and by participant and was supplied without curation.

The chain is assembled from TRBV3-1 (or the pseudogene TRBV3-2) and TRBJ2-1; the D region possibly corresponds to TRBD2 (6 bases align). The TCR was taken from a woman aged 25 to 39 who had recovered from COVID-19. The specimen sequenced was PBMCs or T cells enriched from blood (not recorded which). The CDR3: CASSQDGSTAGYHNEQFF. The sequence in DNA is TGTGCCAGCAGCCAAGATGGGAGCACTGCGGGGTACCACAATGAGCAGTTCTTC.